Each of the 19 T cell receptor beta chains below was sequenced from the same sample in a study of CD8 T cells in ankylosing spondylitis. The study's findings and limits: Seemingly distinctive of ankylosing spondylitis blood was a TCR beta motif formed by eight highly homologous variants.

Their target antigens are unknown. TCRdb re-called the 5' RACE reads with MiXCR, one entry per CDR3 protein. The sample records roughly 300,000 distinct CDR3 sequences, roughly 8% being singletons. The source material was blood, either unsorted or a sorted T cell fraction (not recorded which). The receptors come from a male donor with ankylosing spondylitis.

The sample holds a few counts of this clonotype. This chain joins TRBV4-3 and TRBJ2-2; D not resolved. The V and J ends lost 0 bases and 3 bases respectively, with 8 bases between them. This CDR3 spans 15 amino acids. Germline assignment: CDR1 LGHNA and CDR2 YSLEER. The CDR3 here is CASSQDGSYTGELFF. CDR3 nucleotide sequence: TGCGCCAGCAGCCAAGACGGCAGTTACACCGGGGAGCTGTTTTTT.

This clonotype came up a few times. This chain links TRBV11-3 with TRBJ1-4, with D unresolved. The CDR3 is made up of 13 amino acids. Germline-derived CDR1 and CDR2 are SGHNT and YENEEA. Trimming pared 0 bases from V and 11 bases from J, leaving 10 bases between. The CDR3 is CASSLDQRGKLFF. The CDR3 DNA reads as TGTGCCAGCAGCTTAGATCAGCGGGGTAAACTGTTTTTT.

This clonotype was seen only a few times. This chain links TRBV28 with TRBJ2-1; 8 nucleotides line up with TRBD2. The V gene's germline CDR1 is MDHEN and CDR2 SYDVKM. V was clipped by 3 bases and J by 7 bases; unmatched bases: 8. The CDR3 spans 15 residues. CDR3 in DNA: TGTGCCAGCAGTTTGTCCAGCGGGAGTTTTAATGAGCAGTTCTTC. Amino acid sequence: CASSLSSGSFNEQFF.

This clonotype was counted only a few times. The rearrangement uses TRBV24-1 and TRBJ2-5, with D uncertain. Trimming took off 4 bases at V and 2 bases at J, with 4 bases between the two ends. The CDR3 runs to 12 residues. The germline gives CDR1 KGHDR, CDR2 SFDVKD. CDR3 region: CATSDPQETQYF. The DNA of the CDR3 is TGTGCCACCAGTGACCCGCAAGAGACCCAGTACTTC.

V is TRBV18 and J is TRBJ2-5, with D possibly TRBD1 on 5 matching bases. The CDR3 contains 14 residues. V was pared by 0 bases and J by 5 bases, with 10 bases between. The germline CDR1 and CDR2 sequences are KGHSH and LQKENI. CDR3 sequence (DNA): TGTGCCAGCTCACCACCAGGGGCGAGGGAGACCCAGTACTTC. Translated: CASSPPGARETQYF.

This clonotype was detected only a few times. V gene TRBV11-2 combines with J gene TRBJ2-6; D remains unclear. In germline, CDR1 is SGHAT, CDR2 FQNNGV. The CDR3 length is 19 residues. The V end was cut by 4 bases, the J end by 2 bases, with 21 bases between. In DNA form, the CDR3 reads TGTGCCAGCAGCTCTAACCAGATCCAACGAGCCACTGGGGCCAACGTCCTGACTTTC. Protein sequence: CASSSNQIQRATGANVLTF. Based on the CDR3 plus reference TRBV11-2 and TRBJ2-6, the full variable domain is EAGVAQSPRYKIIEKRQSVAFWCNPISGHATLYWYQQILGQGPKLLIQFQNNGVVDDSQLPKDRFSAERLKGVDSTLKIQPAKLEDSAVYLCASSSNQIQRATGANVLTFGAGSRLTVL.

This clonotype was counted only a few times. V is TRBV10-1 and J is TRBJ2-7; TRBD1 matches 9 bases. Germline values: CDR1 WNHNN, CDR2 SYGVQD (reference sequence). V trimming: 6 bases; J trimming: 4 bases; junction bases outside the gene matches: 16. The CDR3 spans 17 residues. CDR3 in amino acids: CASRTGATGGFVYEQYF. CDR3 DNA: TGCGCCAGCAGGACTGGGGCTACAGGGGGCTTCGTTTACGAGCAGTACTTC.

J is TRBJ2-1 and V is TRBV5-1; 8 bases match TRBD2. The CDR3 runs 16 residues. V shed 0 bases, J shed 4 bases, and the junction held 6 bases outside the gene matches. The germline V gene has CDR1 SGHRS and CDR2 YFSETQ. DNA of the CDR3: TGCGCCAGCAGCTTGGCGAGCGGGAGTCTGTACAATGAGCAGTTCTTC. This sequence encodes CASSLASGSLYNEQFF.

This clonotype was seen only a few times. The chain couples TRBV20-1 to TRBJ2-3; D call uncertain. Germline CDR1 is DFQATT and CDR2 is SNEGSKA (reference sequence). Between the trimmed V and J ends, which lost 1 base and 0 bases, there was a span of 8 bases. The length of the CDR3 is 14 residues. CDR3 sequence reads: CSARVVSSTDTQYF. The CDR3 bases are TGCAGTGCTAGAGTCGTTTCTAGCACAGATACGCAGTATTTT.

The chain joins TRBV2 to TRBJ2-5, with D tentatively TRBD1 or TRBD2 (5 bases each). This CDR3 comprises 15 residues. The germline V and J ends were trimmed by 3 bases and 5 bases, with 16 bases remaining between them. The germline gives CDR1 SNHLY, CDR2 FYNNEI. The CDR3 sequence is CASSETGTELETQYF. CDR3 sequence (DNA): TGTGCCAGCAGTGAGACCGGGACGGAGTTGGAGACCCAGTACTTC.

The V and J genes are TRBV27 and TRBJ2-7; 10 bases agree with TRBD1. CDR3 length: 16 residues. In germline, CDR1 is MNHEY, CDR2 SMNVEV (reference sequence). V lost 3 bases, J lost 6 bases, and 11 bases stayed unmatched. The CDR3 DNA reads TGTGCCAGCAGTTTGGGTCGGGACAGGGGCGGCTTCGAGCAGTACTTC. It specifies CASSLGRDRGGFEQYF.

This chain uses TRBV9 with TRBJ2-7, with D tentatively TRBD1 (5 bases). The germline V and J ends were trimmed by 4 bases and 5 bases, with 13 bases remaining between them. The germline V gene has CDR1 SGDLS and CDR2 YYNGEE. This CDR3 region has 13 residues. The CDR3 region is CASSPRADNEQYF. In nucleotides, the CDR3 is TGTGCCAGCAGCCCTCGCGCGGACAACGAGCAGTACTTC.

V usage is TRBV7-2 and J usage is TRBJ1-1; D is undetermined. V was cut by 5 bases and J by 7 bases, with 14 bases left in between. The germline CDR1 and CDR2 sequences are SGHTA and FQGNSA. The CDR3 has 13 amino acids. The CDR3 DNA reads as TGTGCCAGCAGCCAGACGGGGAGTTTTGAAGCTTTCTTT. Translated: CASSQTGSFEAFF.

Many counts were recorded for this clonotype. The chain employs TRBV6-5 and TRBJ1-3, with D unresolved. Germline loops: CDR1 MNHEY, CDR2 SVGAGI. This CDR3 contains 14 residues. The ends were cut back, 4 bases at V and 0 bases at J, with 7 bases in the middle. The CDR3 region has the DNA TGTGCCAGCAGTTCACCCTCCTCTGGAAACACCATATATTTT. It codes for CASSSPSSGNTIYF.

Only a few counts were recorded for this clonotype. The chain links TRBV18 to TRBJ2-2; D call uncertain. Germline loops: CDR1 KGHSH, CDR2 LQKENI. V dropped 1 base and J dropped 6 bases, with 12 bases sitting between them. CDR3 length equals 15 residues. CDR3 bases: TGTGCCAGCTCACCACAAAGTCCGCAGTCCGGGGAGCTGTTTTTT. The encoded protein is CASSPQSPQSGELFF.

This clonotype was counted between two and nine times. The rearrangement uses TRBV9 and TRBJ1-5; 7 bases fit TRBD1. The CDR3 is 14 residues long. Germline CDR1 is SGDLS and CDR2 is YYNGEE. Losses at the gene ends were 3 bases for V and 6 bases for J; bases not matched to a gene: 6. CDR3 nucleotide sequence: TGTGCCAGCAGCGAGGCAGGGGGGGGTCAGCCCCAGCATTTT. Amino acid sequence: CASSEAGGGQPQHF.

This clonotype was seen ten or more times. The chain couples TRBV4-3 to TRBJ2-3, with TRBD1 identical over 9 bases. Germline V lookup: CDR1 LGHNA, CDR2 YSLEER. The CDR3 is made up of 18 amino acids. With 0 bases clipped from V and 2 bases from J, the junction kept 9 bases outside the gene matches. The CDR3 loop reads CASSQDRGQGFLTDTQYF. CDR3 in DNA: TGCGCCAGCAGCCAAGATCGAGGACAGGGGTTCCTCACAGATACGCAGTATTTT.

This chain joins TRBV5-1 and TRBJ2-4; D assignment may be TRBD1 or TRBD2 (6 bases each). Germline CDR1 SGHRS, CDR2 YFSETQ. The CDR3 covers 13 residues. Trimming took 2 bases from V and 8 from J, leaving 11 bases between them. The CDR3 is CASSLRGRDIQYF. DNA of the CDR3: TGCGCCAGCAGCTTACGGGGGCGGGACATTCAGTACTTC.

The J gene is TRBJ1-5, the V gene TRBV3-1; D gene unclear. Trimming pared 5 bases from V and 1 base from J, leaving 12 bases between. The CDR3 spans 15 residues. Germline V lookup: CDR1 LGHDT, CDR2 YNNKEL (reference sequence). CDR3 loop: CASSRSLGSNQPQHF. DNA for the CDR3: TGTGCCAGCAGCAGGTCTCTTGGAAGCAATCAGCCCCAGCATTTT.